This passage covers 8 T cell receptor beta chains from one sample sequenced in a study of shared clonotypes between healthy human individuals. Using immunoSEQ multiplex PCR, the repertoire was profiled, and TCRdb retains in-frame clones only, with some absent. The sample holds around 1 million clones; 76% are singletons and the top ten take approximately 1.5%. Sequencing input: memory CD4+ T cells sorted from blood. Specified subset: CD45RA-negative fraction. Receptor source: a man between 18 and 29 years old in good health.

Of note for this clone: Other DNA sequences in this specimen translate into the identical CDR3. V gene TRBV5-1 combines with J gene TRBJ2-3; the D gene could be TRBD1 or TRBD2 (5 bases each). V lost 2 bases to trimming and J lost 1 base, with 11 bases between them. The CDR3 has 15 residues. Germline CDR1 is SGHRS and CDR2 is YFSETQ. The CDR3 here is CASSFFGGGTDTQYF. The CDR3 region has the DNA TGCGCCAGCAGCTTTTTTGGGGGAGGCACAGATACGCAGTATTTT.

This clone was counted only a few times. The rearrangement uses TRBV21-1 and TRBJ2-2; the table's D call TRBD1 went unverified against the DNA. TRBV21-1 is an annotated pseudogene. The CDR3 is 13 residues long. This CDR3 is CASKTRNTGELFF. In DNA form, the CDR3 reads TGTGCCAGCAAAACCAGGAACACCGGGGAGCTGTTTTTT.

This chain's CDR3 is CAISESVGGQPEAFF. CDR3 nucleotides: TGTGCCATCAGTGAGTCGGTTGGGGGGCAGCCTGAAGCTTTCTTT. This chain connects TRBV10-3 to TRBJ1-1; possibly TRBD1 for D (6 bases). This CDR3 has 15 residues. Germline V gene lookup returns CDR1 ENHRY and CDR2 SYGVKD. Trimming took off 0 bases at V and 6 bases at J, with 14 bases between the two ends.

As for this clone: The same CDR3 also results from other DNA sequences found in this sample. The chain uses TRBV7-2 and TRBJ2-1; 12 bases map to TRBD2. The germline V gene encodes CDR1 SGHTA and CDR2 FQGNSA. This CDR3 is 16 amino acids long. V was clipped by 4 bases and J by 5 bases; unmatched bases: 6. The CDR3 is CASSSSGLAGNNEQFF. The CDR3 region has the DNA TGTGCCAGCAGCTCCTCAGGACTAGCGGGGAACAATGAGCAGTTCTTC.

Here the CDR3 reads CASSIRRATNEKLFF. In DNA, the CDR3 is TGTGCCAGCAGTATCCGACGGGCAACTAATGAAAAACTGTTTTTT. The J gene is TRBJ1-4, the V gene TRBV28, with unresolved D. The CDR3 has 15 amino acids. The V end lost 5 bases, the J end lost 0 bases, and 10 bases lay between the germline ends. Germline V lookup: CDR1 MDHEN, CDR2 SYDVKM.

This chain joins TRBV11-2 and TRBJ1-3; 8 bases align to TRBD1. CDR3 length equals 14 residues. Germline CDR1 reads SGHAT; CDR2 reads FQNNGV. The CDR3 DNA reads as TGTGGACTAGGACAGGGAATCTCTGGAAACACCATATATTTT. Its protein is CGLGQGISGNTIYF.

V usage is TRBV5-5 and J usage is TRBJ2-1; tentatively, D is TRBD2 (6 bases). The germline V gene encodes CDR1 SGHKS and CDR2 YYEKEE (reference sequence). The CDR3 is 15 amino acids. The ends were cut back, 4 bases at V and 0 bases at J, with 11 bases in the middle. CDR3 coding DNA: TGTGCCAGCAGCCCGATGGGACTCTCCTACAATGAGCAGTTCTTC. Protein product: CASSPMGLSYNEQFF.

The chain couples TRBV11-2 to TRBJ2-3; 9 nucleotides line up with TRBD1. The junction had 8 bases not matched to a gene; V was cut back by 1 base and J by 3 bases. The germline V gene has CDR1 SGHAT and CDR2 FQNNGV. The CDR3 runs 17 residues. The CDR3 DNA follows: TGTGCCAGCAGCTTAGTCGCGCGGACAGGGGTGACAGATACGCAGTATTTT. As protein: CASSLVARTGVTDTQYF.